Listed here is a single T cell receptor beta chain. Followed over time, Seattle patients had been enrolled while infection was active. These data are taken from a study of blood T cell repertoires in COVID-19. Study at large: Sites in the United States, Italy and Spain provided acute and convalescent COVID-19 samples.

This CDR3 contains 17 residues. V lost 5 bases to trimming and J lost 5 bases, with 21 bases between them. Germline CDR1 is SEHNR and CDR2 is FQNEAQ (reference sequence). In the original workflow: For nucleated cells, counts were estimated from reference gene primer amplification. Clones were sequenced by immunoSEQ multiplex PCR, and TCRdb holds only the in-frame ones, with some missing. The V and J calls and clone size are taken from that table; D and trimming were inferred from the DNA. The sample has under 200,000 clones; 80% to 90% are singletons. This sequence was found in a woman in her 70s with COVID-19, enrolled during active disease. The sequenced sample consisted of peripheral blood. The rearrangement uses TRBV7-9 and TRBJ1-4; D is perhaps TRBD1 (6 bases). This CDR3 is CASSPPGTTGANEKLFF. CDR3 DNA sequence: TGTGCCAGCAGCCCCCCCGGGACGACAGGCGCGAATGAAAAACTGTTTTTT.